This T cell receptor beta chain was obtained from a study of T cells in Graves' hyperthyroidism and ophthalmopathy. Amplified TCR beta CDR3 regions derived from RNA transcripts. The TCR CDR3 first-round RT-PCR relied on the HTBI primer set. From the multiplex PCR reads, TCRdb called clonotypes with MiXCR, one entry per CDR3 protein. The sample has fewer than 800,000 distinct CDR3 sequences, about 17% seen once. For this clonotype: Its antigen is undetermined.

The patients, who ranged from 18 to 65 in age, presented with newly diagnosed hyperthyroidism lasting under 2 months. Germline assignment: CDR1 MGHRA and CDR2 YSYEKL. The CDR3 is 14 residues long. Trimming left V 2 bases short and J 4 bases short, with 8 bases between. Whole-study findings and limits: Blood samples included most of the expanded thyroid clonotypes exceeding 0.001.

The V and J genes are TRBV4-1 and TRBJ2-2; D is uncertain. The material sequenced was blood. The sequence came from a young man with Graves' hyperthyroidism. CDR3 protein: CASSQRSPTGELFF. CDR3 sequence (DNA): TGCGCCAGCAGCCAAAGATCGCCCACCGGGGAGCTGTTTTTT.